This T cell receptor (beta chain) was sequenced for a study of Ad26.COV2.S vaccination and SARS-CoV-2 variants. The CDR3 is 16 amino acids. CDR1 and CDR2 from the germline V gene are LGHNA and YSLEER. V lost 4 bases to trimming and J lost 0 bases, with 12 bases between them. Profiled with immunoSEQ multiplex PCR; TCRdb holds only in-frame clones, not every one. In the table there are roughly 500,000 clones, nearly 90% of which are singletons. The sample's treatment: about 20 received Ad26.COV2.S at low or high dose, single or two shots; several received placebo; per-sample allocation not given. Specimens were obtained on day 63 following the first vaccine or placebo injection.

This specimen was peripheral blood, taken in a trial of Ad26.COV2.S vaccine versus placebo. The genes are TRBV4-3 and TRBJ2-2; no reliable D call. This sequence was found in a person between 18 and 59 years old who received the Ad26.COV2.S COVID-19 vaccine or a placebo. The CDR3 spells CASSPEWGSNTGELFF. The CDR3 nucleotides read TGCGCCAGCAGCCCCGAGTGGGGATCGAACACCGGGGAGCTGTTTTTT.